These 26 T cell receptor beta chains were sequenced from one sample in a study of blood T cell repertoires in COVID-19 (TCRdb year 2020). Receptor libraries were prepared by the immunoSEQ multiplex PCR assay. Held by TCRdb, this immuneACCESS table contains in-frame sequences only and omits some clones. Under half of the omission traces to an unresolved V gene where checked; the cause of the rest is unknown. Across this sample there are around 130,000 clones, with about four fifths seen only once. Of the sample, around 18% is held by the ten largest clones. Sequencing was done on a sample of peripheral blood. Receptors were obtained from a man older than 75 with acute or convalescent COVID-19.

The chain uses TRBV6-5 and TRBJ1-6, with D uncertain. CDR1 is MNHEY, CDR2 SVGAGI, per germline. This CDR3 comprises 15 residues. The germline V and J ends were trimmed by 6 bases and 9 bases, with 18 bases remaining between them. The CDR3 sequence is CASRRTTRGSSPLHF. For the CDR3, the DNA is TGTGCCAGCAGACGCACAACACGGGGAAGTTCACCCCTCCACTTT.

This clone was observed a few times. The chain links TRBV2 to TRBJ2-2, with a tentative D call TRBD2 (5 bases). There are 16 residues in the CDR3. Trimming stripped 6 bases from V and 5 bases from J, with 19 bases between. Germline CDR1 SNHLY, CDR2 FYNNEI. In nucleotides, the CDR3 is TGTGCCAGCAGAACCGGATGGAGGACGGGGACCGGGGAGCTGTTTTTT. This sequence encodes CASRTGWRTGTGELFF.

The count of this clone is one. This chain joins TRBV28 and TRBJ1-2, with 9 bases aligning to TRBD1. Germline CDR1 and CDR2: MDHEN and SYDVKM. J gave up 6 bases and V 5 bases, and 7 bases lay outside the gene matches. The CDR3 is 14 residues long. In DNA form, the CDR3 reads TGTGCCAGCAGTCCCCCGGGACAGGGTAATGGCTACACCTTC. Encoded protein: CASSPPGQGNGYTF.

This clone has just a few counts. V usage is TRBV28 and J usage is TRBJ2-3; a possible D gene is TRBD2 (6 bases). Germline V gene lookup returns CDR1 MDHEN and CDR2 SYDVKM. The CDR3 contains 15 residues. V was shortened by 7 bases and J by 0 bases, with 14 bases between the two germline ends. CDR3 DNA: TGTGCCAGCATCACCCCCGGGACTAGCACAGATACGCAGTATTTT. Translated: CASITPGTSTDTQYF.

The V call is TRBV7-8, the J call TRBJ1-5, with D possibly TRBD1 on 6 matching bases. Per the germline V gene, CDR1 is SGHVS and CDR2 is FQNEAQ. This CDR3 has 13 residues. Trimming shortened V by 6 bases and J by 5 bases, and 11 bases separated the two germline ends. CDR3 protein: CASRNRVDQPQHF. The CDR3 DNA sequence: TGTGCCAGCAGAAACAGGGTTGATCAGCCCCAGCATTTT.

The CDR3 nucleotides read TGCGCCAGCAGCCAAGAGGGGGGGGGTAGCTATGGCTACACCTTC. Its translation is CASSQEGGGSYGYTF. V and J are TRBV4-3 and TRBJ1-2; weak D call: TRBD1 (5 bases). V was pared by 0 bases and J by 4 bases, with 12 bases between. The CDR3 covers 15 residues. Germline V gives CDR1 LGHNA, CDR2 YSLEER.

The chain couples TRBV6-1 to TRBJ2-7; a weak D match, TRBD2 (5 bases). From germline, CDR1 is MNHNS and CDR2 SASEGT. V was trimmed by 3 bases and J by 4 bases, leaving 13 bases between them. The CDR3 has 14 amino acids. The CDR3 DNA reads as TGTGCCAGCAGTGACACGGGGAACTATTACGAGCAGTACTTC. Protein: CASSDTGNYYEQYF.

This clone was seen ten or more times. The rearrangement links TRBV2 to TRBJ2-3; D unresolved. Deletions cut 7 bases from V and 8 bases from J, with 16 bases between. The CDR3 runs to 13 residues. The germline V gene has CDR1 SNHLY and CDR2 FYNNEI. The CDR3 loop reads CASNAPGLGTQYF. As DNA, the CDR3 is TGTGCCAGCAATGCCCCCGGGTTAGGTACGCAGTATTTT.

The chain has TRBV7-6 and TRBJ2-2; 9 positions match TRBD1. V lost 3 bases, J lost 6 bases, and 5 bases stayed unmatched. Germline V gene data show CDR1 as SGHVS and CDR2 as FNYEAQ. The CDR3 extends over 15 amino acids. The CDR3 sequence: CASSFKQGAAGELFF. CDR3 sequence (DNA): TGTGCCAGCAGCTTTAAACAGGGGGCGGCCGGGGAGCTGTTTTTT.

The chain uses TRBV5-1 and TRBJ2-5; D perhaps matches TRBD2 (5 bases). The CDR3 runs 13 residues. Germline CDR1 SGHRS, CDR2 YFSETQ. Trimming took off 4 bases at V and 2 bases at J, with 9 bases between the two ends. The CDR3 sequence is CASSAGIQETQYF. CDR3 bases: TGCGCCAGCAGCGCCGGGATACAAGAGACCCAGTACTTC.

The chain carries TRBV15 and TRBJ1-2; D may be TRBD1 (5 bases). This CDR3 contains 15 residues. The V end lost 0 bases, the J end lost 2 bases, and 10 bases lay between the germline ends. From germline, CDR1 is LNHNV and CDR2 YYDKDF (reference sequence). The CDR3 region is CATSRDQTANYGYTF. In nucleotides, the CDR3 is TGTGCCACCAGCAGAGACCAGACAGCAAACTATGGCTACACCTTC.

V gene TRBV18 combines with J gene TRBJ2-1, with D hard to call. The V end lost 2 bases, the J end lost 2 bases, and 10 bases lay between the germline ends. CDR1 is KGHSH and CDR2 is LQKENI in the germline V gene. CDR3 length equals 15 residues. CDR3 DNA: TGTGCCAGCTCACCAACGGTTGCTACCTACAATGAGCAGTTCTTC. This encodes CASSPTVATYNEQFF.

This rearrangement joins TRBV2 to TRBJ2-7; tentatively, D is TRBD2 (6 bases). The V gene lost 8 bases and the J gene lost 4 bases, with 12 bases spanning the gap. The CDR3 extends over 12 amino acids. Germline V gives CDR1 SNHLY, CDR2 FYNNEI. In DNA, the CDR3 is TGTGCCAGCGGACGGGAGTCGTACGAGCAGTACTTC. Residues: CASGRESYEQYF.

Comments on this clone: One junction end disagrees with the germline gene, perhaps due to a read error. V and J are TRBV11-2 and TRBJ2-4, with D uncertain. This CDR3 comprises 14 residues. Germline V gene data show CDR1 as SGHAT and CDR2 as FQNNGV. The CDR3 loop reads CASSLDPLGNIQYF. Here the CDR3 DNA reads TGTGCCAGCAGCCTAGACCCCCTCGGGAACATTCAGTACTTC.

J is TRBJ2-7 and V is TRBV11-2; 7 bases align to TRBD1. The V gene's germline CDR1 is SGHAT and CDR2 FQNNGV. With V trimmed by 1 base and J by 2 bases, 5 bases remained unmatched. The CDR3 covers 15 residues. CDR3 amino acids: CASSLVPQGAYEQYF. The CDR3 region has the DNA TGTGCCAGCAGCTTAGTACCCCAGGGGGCCTACGAGCAGTACTTC.

The rearrangement uses TRBV4-2 and TRBJ2-2, with D tentatively TRBD2 (6 bases). The CDR3 runs to 16 residues. Germline values: CDR1 LGHNA, CDR2 YNFKEQ. Deletions cut 0 bases from V and 4 bases from J, with 12 bases between. In DNA, the CDR3 is TGTGCCAGCAGCCAAGATTCTAGCGCGGGCACCGGGGAGCTGTTTTTT. Amino acids: CASSQDSSAGTGELFF.

This clone appeared a few times. This sequence joins TRBV5-1 and TRBJ2-3; 7 positions agree with TRBD1. V dropped 4 bases and J dropped 3; count of bases not matched to a gene: 8. Germline V CDR1 and CDR2: SGHRS, YFSETQ. CDR3 size: 15 residues. The CDR3 here is CASSIKGAMTDTQYF. Here the CDR3 DNA reads TGCGCCAGCAGCATTAAGGGGGCCATGACAGATACGCAGTATTTT.

This rearrangement joins TRBV5-4 to TRBJ2-2; weak D call: TRBD2 (6 bases). The CDR3 spans 16 residues. Trimming cost V 3 bases and J 0 bases, with 12 bases left between them. Germline V gene sequence: CDR1 SGHNT, CDR2 YYREEE (reference sequence). The DNA for the CDR3 is TGTGCCAGCAGCTCTCGCGGGGCACCGAACACCGGGGAGCTGTTTTTT. This codes for CASSSRGAPNTGELFF. Combining the CDR3 with reference TRBV5-4 and TRBJ2-2 gives the whole variable domain ETGVTQSPTHLIKTRGQQVTLRCSSQSGHNTVSWYQQALGQGPQFIFQYYREEENGRGNFPPRFSGLQFPNYSSELNVNALELDDSALYLCASSSRGAPNTGELFFGEGSRLTVL.

This clone was seen only once. This chain joins TRBV5-4 and TRBJ2-5, with TRBD1 identical over 8 bases. The CDR3 runs 12 residues. V lost 7 bases and J lost 5; bases outside the gene matches: 4. CDR1 and CDR2 (germline): SGHNT, YYREEE (reference sequence). This CDR3 is CASQGAGETQYF. CDR3 nucleotide sequence: TGTGCCAGCCAGGGGGCGGGGGAGACCCAGTACTTC.

This rearrangement joins TRBV7-2 to TRBJ2-7; 15 bases line up with TRBD2. This CDR3 has 16 amino acids. Losses at the gene ends were 4 bases for V and 7 bases for J; bases not matched to a gene: 8. Germline CDR1 SGHTA, CDR2 FQGNSA. CDR3 in amino acids: CASSSPPGLAGGEQYF. The CDR3 region has the DNA TGTGCCAGCAGCTCTCCACCGGGACTAGCGGGGGGTGAGCAGTACTTC.

This clone was counted only a few times. V usage is TRBV7-9 and J usage is TRBJ2-7; D gene unclear. From germline, CDR1 is SEHNR and CDR2 FQNEAQ (reference sequence). The length of the CDR3 is 12 residues. V lost 5 bases and J lost 2, with 7 bases in between. The CDR3 DNA sequence: TGTGCCAGCAGCATCTCAGCCTACGAGCAGTACTTC. It specifies CASSISAYEQYF.

This clone came up once. V usage is TRBV9 and J usage is TRBJ1-3; D might be TRBD1 (5 bases). Between the trimmed V and J ends, which lost 0 bases and 5 bases, there was a span of 9 bases. CDR1 is SGDLS, CDR2 YYNGEE, per germline. This CDR3 spans 14 amino acids. CDR3 nucleotides: TGTGCCAGCAGCGTAGATGCGGGGCGAAACACCATATATTTT. As protein: CASSVDAGRNTIYF.

This clone was picked up a small number of times. The genes are TRBV7-9 and TRBJ2-2, with D possibly matching TRBD1 (5 bases). V lost 5 bases and J 3 bases, leaving 10 bases between the germline ends. The CDR3 covers 14 residues. CDR1 and CDR2 (germline): SEHNR, FQNEAQ (reference sequence). CDR3 amino acids: CASSIMTDTGELFF. As DNA, the CDR3 is TGTGCCAGCAGCATAATGACAGACACCGGGGAGCTGTTTTTT.

The V call is TRBV6-1, the J call TRBJ1-5; 11 bases agree with TRBD1. Germline values: CDR1 MNHNS, CDR2 SASEGT. J gave up 6 bases and V 4 bases, and 11 bases lay outside the gene matches. The CDR3 runs to 17 residues. CDR3: CASSGGWTGGLGQPQHF. CDR3 coding DNA: TGTGCCAGCAGTGGGGGTTGGACAGGGGGCTTAGGTCAGCCCCAGCATTTT.

DNA for the CDR3: TGCGCCAGCAGCTTGAGTGGACTACTACGAGATAGCACAGATACGCAGTATTTT. Translating gives CASSLSGLLRDSTDTQYF. V and J are TRBV5-1 and TRBJ2-3; weak D call: TRBD2 (6 bases). CDR1 is SGHRS and CDR2 is YFSETQ in the germline V gene. The CDR3 is 18 amino acids. V was shortened by 1 base and J by 0 bases, with 18 bases between the two germline ends.

The chain employs TRBV5-4 and TRBJ2-7; perhaps TRBD1 as D (6 bases). The CDR3 runs to 14 residues. Germline values: CDR1 SGHNT, CDR2 YYREEE (reference sequence). V lost 4 bases and J 9 bases, leaving 20 bases between the germline ends. The CDR3 region has the DNA TGTGCCAGCAGCGAGAGACAGGTCGAGTCTAGGCAGTACTTC. This codes for CASSERQVESRQYF.